These T cell receptor beta chains were read from a single sample in a study of T cell responses to AZD1222 COVID-19 vaccine. The data were produced by immunoSEQ multiplex PCR, yet TCRdb's version contains in-frame clones alone and is incomplete. This table has 100,000 or so clones, roughly 84% appearing once. Here the sequenced sample was peripheral blood, taken on day 0 of AZD1222 vaccination. The receptors were gathered from an adult in good health. Both conserved end residues are part of each CDR3. Fields, in order: J gene, V gene, D gene, clone size, CDR3 protein, CDR3 DNA. A D gene is named only where the DNA matches it firmly. Clone size, where shown, is once, few, many, or a class for clones that have expanded.

j_call: TRBJ1-3; v_call: TRBV18; d_call: NA; clone_size: few; cdr3_aa: CASSPQGPSGSGNTIYF; cdr3_nt: TGTGCCAGCTCACCCCAAGGACCCTCGGGCTCTGGAAACACCATATATTTT
j_call: TRBJ1-6; v_call: TRBV15; d_call: NA; clone_size: NA; cdr3_aa: CATSRGVLGGSPLHF; cdr3_nt: TGTGCCACCAGCAGAGGGGTGCTCGGAGGGTCACCCCTCCACTTT
j_call: TRBJ1-3; v_call: TRBV7-9; d_call: NA; clone_size: NA; cdr3_aa: CASTLGEGNTIYF; cdr3_nt: TGTGCCAGCACCCTGGGGGAAGGAAACACCATATATTTT
j_call: TRBJ2-4; v_call: TRBV18; d_call: TRBD2; clone_size: NA; cdr3_aa: CASSPGRGAKNIQYF; cdr3_nt: TGTGCCAGCTCACCAGGGAGGGGAGCCAAAAACATTCAGTACTTC
j_call: TRBJ2-7; v_call: TRBV27; d_call: TRBD2; clone_size: NA; cdr3_aa: CASSFRLAGGFSRPYYEQYF; cdr3_nt: TGTGCCAGCAGTTTCCGACTAGCGGGGGGTTTCTCGCGACCTTACTACGAGCAGTACTTC
j_call: TRBJ2-2; v_call: TRBV18; d_call: NA; clone_size: NA; cdr3_aa: CASSPRQYTGELFF; cdr3_nt: TGTGCCAGCTCCCCCCGACAGTACACCGGGGAGCTGTTTTTT
j_call: TRBJ2-6; v_call: TRBV6-6; d_call: NA; clone_size: NA; cdr3_aa: CASRTGGSPGANVLTF; cdr3_nt: TGTGCCAGCAGAACAGGCGGGTCGCCTGGGGCCAACGTCCTGACTTTC
j_call: TRBJ2-5; v_call: TRBV21-1; d_call: NA; clone_size: NA; cdr3_aa: CASSKGRGQVTQYF; cdr3_nt: TGTGCCAGCAGCAAAGGAAGGGGGCAGGTGACCCAGTACTTC
j_call: TRBJ1-1; v_call: TRBV5-4; d_call: NA; clone_size: NA; cdr3_aa: CASSPGGPEAFF; cdr3_nt: TGTGCCAGCAGCCCGGGGGGCCCTGAAGCTTTCTTT
j_call: TRBJ2-7; v_call: TRBV6-5; d_call: NA; clone_size: NA; cdr3_aa: CASSYSRGPYEQYF; cdr3_nt: TGTGCCAGCAGTTACTCAAGGGGCCCCTACGAGCAGTACTTC
j_call: TRBJ2-7; v_call: TRBV19; d_call: NA; clone_size: NA; cdr3_aa: CASSIAGDSYEQYF; cdr3_nt: TGTGCCAGTAGTATAGCAGGGGACTCCTACGAGCAGTACTTC
j_call: TRBJ2-3; v_call: TRBV19; d_call: TRBD1; clone_size: once; cdr3_aa: CASKGRGPDTQYF; cdr3_nt: TGTGCCAGTAAGGGCAGGGGGCCAGATACGCAGTATTTT
j_call: TRBJ1-2; v_call: TRBV7-8; d_call: NA; clone_size: NA; cdr3_aa: CASRKTGFDYGYTF; cdr3_nt: TGTGCCAGCAGGAAGACAGGTTTTGACTATGGCTACACCTTC
j_call: TRBJ1-5; v_call: TRBV2; d_call: TRBD1; clone_size: NA; cdr3_aa: CASIDREGQPQHF; cdr3_nt: TGTGCCAGCATAGACAGGGAGGGCCAGCCCCAGCATTTT
j_call: TRBJ1-6; v_call: TRBV4-2; d_call: TRBD1; clone_size: NA; cdr3_aa: CASSLIGTGDNSPLHF; cdr3_nt: TGTGCCAGCAGCCTGATCGGGACAGGGGATAATTCACCCCTCCACTTT
j_call: TRBJ1-1; v_call: TRBV14; d_call: NA; clone_size: NA; cdr3_aa: CASSQVTGMNTEAFF; cdr3_nt: TGTGCCAGCAGCCAAGTAACAGGCATGAACACTGAAGCTTTCTTT
j_call: TRBJ2-6; v_call: TRBV4-1; d_call: NA; clone_size: NA; cdr3_aa: CASSQEIGSSGANVLTF; cdr3_nt: TGCGCCAGCAGCCAAGAAATTGGCTCCTCTGGGGCCAACGTCCTGACTTTC
j_call: TRBJ1-5; v_call: TRBV2; d_call: NA; clone_size: once; cdr3_aa: CASYSGGNQPQHF; cdr3_nt: TGTGCCAGCTATTCCGGGGGCAATCAGCCCCAGCATTTT
j_call: TRBJ1-2; v_call: TRBV5-1; d_call: NA; clone_size: few; cdr3_aa: CASSSSGRPGYGYTF; cdr3_nt: TGCGCCAGCAGCTCGTCGGGCAGGCCTGGCTATGGCTACACCTTC
j_call: TRBJ1-6; v_call: TRBV6-9; d_call: NA; clone_size: NA; cdr3_aa: CASKGRRSSYNSPLHF; cdr3_nt: TGTGCCAGCAAAGGACGTAGAAGCTCCTATAATTCACCCCTCCACTTT
j_call: TRBJ2-1; v_call: TRBV7-3; d_call: NA; clone_size: NA; cdr3_aa: CASSFQASSYNEQFF; cdr3_nt: TGTGCCAGCAGCTTCCAGGCCAGCTCCTACAATGAGCAGTTCTTC
j_call: TRBJ2-1; v_call: TRBV4-2; d_call: NA; clone_size: NA; cdr3_aa: CASSLQGGDPYNEQFF; cdr3_nt: TGTGCCAGCAGCCTACAGGGCGGAGACCCTTACAATGAGCAGTTCTTC
j_call: TRBJ2-5; v_call: TRBV29-1; d_call: NA; clone_size: NA; cdr3_aa: CSASVVGETQYF; cdr3_nt: TGCAGCGCCTCGGTGGTGGGAGAGACCCAGTACTTC
j_call: TRBJ2-7; v_call: TRBV5-8; d_call: TRBD2; clone_size: NA; cdr3_aa: CASSLELAVYYYEQYF; cdr3_nt: TGTGCCAGCAGCTTGGAGCTAGCGGTGTACTACTACGAGCAGTACTTC
j_call: TRBJ2-3; v_call: TRBV5-4; d_call: TRBD1; clone_size: once; cdr3_aa: CASTYGTAPSTDTQYF; cdr3_nt: TGTGCCAGCACCTATGGGACAGCCCCTAGCACAGATACGCAGTATTTT
j_call: TRBJ1-5; v_call: TRBV11-2; d_call: TRBD1; clone_size: few; cdr3_aa: CASTRDRGNQPQHF; cdr3_nt: TGTGCCAGCACCCGGGACAGGGGCAATCAGCCCCAGCATTTT
j_call: TRBJ1-5; v_call: TRBV7-2; d_call: NA; clone_size: NA; cdr3_aa: CASSTKTGDNQPQHF; cdr3_nt: TGTGCCAGCAGCACTAAGACAGGCGACAATCAGCCCCAGCATTTT
j_call: TRBJ2-7; v_call: TRBV4-1; d_call: TRBD1; clone_size: many; cdr3_aa: CASSQGQAPSPYEQYF; cdr3_nt: TGCGCCAGCAGCCAGGGACAGGCCCCCAGCCCCTACGAGCAGTACTTC
j_call: TRBJ1-5; v_call: TRBV19; d_call: NA; clone_size: NA; cdr3_aa: CASNKQGGQPQHF; cdr3_nt: TGTGCCAGTAACAAACAGGGAGGGCAGCCCCAGCATTTT
j_call: TRBJ2-3; v_call: TRBV24-1; d_call: NA; clone_size: NA; cdr3_aa: CATSAPPGTSGTDTQYF; cdr3_nt: TGTGCCACCAGTGCCCCTCCCGGGACCTCGGGCACAGATACGCAGTATTTT
j_call: TRBJ1-6; v_call: TRBV7-8; d_call: NA; clone_size: once; cdr3_aa: CASSRGPVYNSPLHF; cdr3_nt: TGTGCCAGCAGCCGAGGGCCTGTCTATAATTCACCCCTCCACTTT
j_call: TRBJ2-5; v_call: TRBV5-1; d_call: TRBD1; clone_size: NA; cdr3_aa: CASSTSVGTGGIETQYF; cdr3_nt: TGCGCCAGCAGCACAAGTGTCGGGACAGGGGGCATAGAGACCCAGTACTTC
j_call: TRBJ1-4; v_call: TRBV20-1; d_call: NA; clone_size: NA; cdr3_aa: CSASPVAGTRGEKLFF; cdr3_nt: TGCAGTGCTAGTCCCGTTGCCGGGACTCGAGGTGAAAAACTGTTTTTT
j_call: TRBJ2-1; v_call: TRBV5-1; d_call: TRBD2; clone_size: once; cdr3_aa: CASSSLTSGGYNEQFF; cdr3_nt: TGCGCCAGCAGCTCGCTGACTAGCGGGGGGTACAATGAGCAGTTCTTC
j_call: TRBJ1-3; v_call: TRBV19; d_call: NA; clone_size: NA; cdr3_aa: CASSIYQGLTASGNTIYF; cdr3_nt: TGTGCCAGTAGTATTTACCAGGGACTGACGGCTTCTGGAAACACCATATATTTT
j_call: TRBJ2-1; v_call: TRBV19; d_call: TRBD1; clone_size: NA; cdr3_aa: CASRMTGINQQFF; cdr3_nt: TGTGCCAGTAGGATGACAGGGATCAATCAGCAGTTCTTC
j_call: TRBJ2-2; v_call: TRBV29-1; d_call: TRBD1; clone_size: once; cdr3_aa: CSVEGGTGLTGELFF; cdr3_nt: TGCAGCGTTGAAGGCGGGACAGGGTTAACCGGGGAGCTGTTTTTT
j_call: TRBJ2-7; v_call: TRBV9; d_call: TRBD1; clone_size: NA; cdr3_aa: CASSVGGTGLSEQYF; cdr3_nt: TGTGCCAGCAGCGTAGGTGGGACAGGGTTAAGCGAGCAGTACTTC
j_call: TRBJ2-7; v_call: TRBV5-1; d_call: NA; clone_size: NA; cdr3_aa: CASRRQGPAEQYF; cdr3_nt: TGCGCCAGCCGGCGGCAGGGGCCCGCCGAGCAGTACTTC
j_call: TRBJ1-1; v_call: TRBV19; d_call: NA; clone_size: once; cdr3_aa: CASSIHPGENTEAFF; cdr3_nt: TGTGCCAGTAGTATTCATCCGGGCGAGAACACTGAAGCTTTCTTT
j_call: TRBJ1-5; v_call: TRBV6-6; d_call: NA; clone_size: once; cdr3_aa: CASSYSSEDQPQHF; cdr3_nt: TGTGCCAGCAGTTACTCCTCAGAGGATCAGCCCCAGCATTTT
j_call: TRBJ2-7; v_call: TRBV28; d_call: TRBD2; clone_size: few; cdr3_aa: CASSLRASGGPYEQYF; cdr3_nt: TGTGCCAGCAGTTTACGGGCTAGCGGGGGACCCTACGAGCAGTACTTC
j_call: TRBJ2-2; v_call: TRBV7-2; d_call: NA; clone_size: NA; cdr3_aa: CASSPTGGGTGELFF; cdr3_nt: TGTGCCAGCAGCCCAACAGGGGGGGGCACCGGGGAGCTGTTTTTT
j_call: TRBJ1-6; v_call: TRBV30; d_call: TRBD1; clone_size: NA; cdr3_aa: CAWSGTAPYNSPLHF; cdr3_nt: TGTGCCTGGAGCGGGACAGCCCCCTATAATTCACCCCTCCACTTT
j_call: TRBJ2-3; v_call: TRBV30; d_call: NA; clone_size: NA; cdr3_aa: CAWSVGGQTNTDTQYF; cdr3_nt: TGTGCCTGGAGTGTAGGTGGACAGACGAACACAGATACGCAGTATTTT
j_call: TRBJ1-5; v_call: TRBV30; d_call: TRBD1; clone_size: NA; cdr3_aa: CAWSVQGWTDTVGQPQHF; cdr3_nt: TGTGCCTGGAGTGTACAGGGGTGGACCGACACGGTCGGCCAGCCCCAGCATTTT
j_call: TRBJ1-1; v_call: TRBV6-5; d_call: TRBD1; clone_size: NA; cdr3_aa: CASSFTTGTMNTEAFF; cdr3_nt: TGTGCCAGCAGTTTCACGACAGGGACCATGAACACTGAAGCTTTCTTT
j_call: TRBJ1-5; v_call: TRBV20-1; d_call: TRBD1; clone_size: NA; cdr3_aa: CSASSPGQGNEPQHF; cdr3_nt: TGCAGTGCTAGTAGCCCGGGACAGGGCAACGAGCCCCAGCATTTT
j_call: TRBJ2-7; v_call: TRBV7-8; d_call: TRBD1; clone_size: NA; cdr3_aa: CASSSGTVTYEQYF; cdr3_nt: TGTGCCAGCAGCTCCGGGACAGTGACCTACGAGCAGTACTTC
j_call: TRBJ1-2; v_call: TRBV18; d_call: NA; clone_size: once; cdr3_aa: CASSPMWGGDSNYGYTF; cdr3_nt: TGTGCCAGCTCACCCATGTGGGGAGGGGATTCTAACTATGGCTACACCTTC
j_call: TRBJ1-1; v_call: TRBV7-8; d_call: NA; clone_size: NA; cdr3_aa: CASSSIGNTEAFF; cdr3_nt: TGTGCCAGCAGCTCAATCGGGAACACTGAAGCTTTCTTT
j_call: TRBJ1-5; v_call: TRBV5-5; d_call: NA; clone_size: once; cdr3_aa: CASSYQGGSNQPQHF; cdr3_nt: TGTGCCAGCAGCTACCAGGGAGGTAGCAATCAGCCCCAGCATTTT